This TCR beta chain was recorded in a study of blood T cell repertoires in COVID-19. Overall study: From the United States, Italy and Spain came samples of acute and convalescent COVID-19.

Per the original data handling: Amplification from reference gene primers served as the basis for estimated nucleated cell counts. The repertoire was sequenced with immunoSEQ multiplex PCR; TCRdb's copy has only in-frame clones and lacks some. V, J and clone size are taken as reported in that table, and D and trimming were inferred from the DNA itself. The table lists roughly 190,000 clones, roughly 91% of them singletons. CDR3 size: 14 residues. The germline V gene has CDR1 MNHEY and CDR2 SMNVEV (reference sequence). V was clipped by 6 bases and J by 4 bases; unmatched bases: 4. What was sequenced was peripheral blood. The source is a human donor in a cohort sampled during active COVID-19. This chain connects TRBV27 to TRBJ2-1, with 9 bases lining up with TRBD1. The CDR3 DNA sequence: TGTGCCAGCAGCTACAGGGGGCAGTACAATGAGCAGTTCTTC. Protein: CASSYRGQYNEQFF.